The 8 T cell receptor beta chains listed next were all sequenced from one sample in a study of blood T cell repertoires in COVID-19. Repertoires were generated with immunoSEQ multiplex PCR, while TCRdb's copy carries only in-frame clones and drops some. The sample contains some 220,000 clones, roughly 85% of which appear only once. The sample was peripheral blood. Receptor source: a woman between 65 and 79 years old with COVID-19, enrolled during active disease.

This clone was recorded a few times. The V gene is TRBV5-6, the J gene TRBJ2-1; D not certain. This CDR3 spans 15 amino acids. The V gene lost 0 bases and the J gene lost 7 bases, with 14 bases spanning the gap. Germline V gives CDR1 SGHDT, CDR2 YYEEEE. CDR3 sequence: CASSLAWSVWNEQFF. The CDR3 DNA reads TGTGCCAGCAGCTTGGCGTGGTCGGTTTGGAATGAGCAGTTCTTC.

The chain combines TRBV7-2 with TRBJ2-7; 7 positions match TRBD2. The CDR3 covers 14 residues. The ends lost 2 bases at V and 5 bases at J; junction bases unmatched: 6. Germline values: CDR1 SGHTA, CDR2 FQGNSA. The CDR3 loop is CASSLMAGVDEQYF. Written as DNA, the CDR3 is TGTGCCAGCAGCTTAATGGCGGGAGTAGACGAGCAGTACTTC. Using reference TRBV7-2 and TRBJ2-7 for the parts outside the CDR3, the full variable domain is GAGVSQSPSNKVTEKGKDVELRCDPISGHTALYWYRQSLGQGLEFLIYFQGNSAPDKSGLPSDRFSAERTGGSVSTLTIQRTQQEDSAVYLCASSLMAGVDEQYFGPGTRLTVT.

The CDR3, as DNA: TGTGCCATCAGTGACGGGCAGGCAGGAGGGGAAAAACTGTTTTTT. This translates into CAISDGQAGGEKLFF. The chain combines TRBV10-3 with TRBJ1-4; no definite D call. The germline gives CDR1 ENHRY, CDR2 SYGVKD. This CDR3 is built from 15 residues. Trimming removed 3 bases from V and 8 bases from J, with 16 bases in between.

The rearrangement links TRBV6-2 or TRBV6-3 to TRBJ2-1, with 8 bases that match TRBD2. Germline V lookup: CDR1 MNHEY, CDR2 SVGEGT. After removal of 0 bases from V and 3 bases from J, the junction contained 7 bases not matched to a gene. The CDR3 has 17 residues. Here the CDR3 reads CASSYSTPGTSYNEQFF. The CDR3 coding sequence is TGTGCCAGCAGTTACTCGACCCCCGGGACTAGCTACAATGAGCAGTTCTTC.

This chain uses TRBV30 with TRBJ2-1, with a weak D call TRBD2 (7 bases). Trimming stripped 4 bases from V and 7 bases from J, with 14 bases between. This CDR3 has 13 residues. The germline gives CDR1 GTSNPN, CDR2 SVGIG (reference sequence). CDR3 protein: CAWKAGAGNEQFF. For the CDR3, the DNA is TGTGCCTGGAAGGCGGGGGCGGGGAATGAGCAGTTCTTC.

This clone showed up just a few times. The chain combines TRBV18 with TRBJ1-1; 9 positions match TRBD1. This CDR3 contains 14 residues. CDR1 and CDR2 (germline): KGHSH, LQKENI. Unmatched junction bases numbered 1, after V lost 4 bases and J lost 1 base. Here the CDR3 DNA reads TGTGCCAGCTCACTGGACAGGGGGAACACTGAAGCTTTCTTT. Its protein is CASSLDRGNTEAFF.

The rearrangement links TRBV3-1 (or the pseudogene TRBV3-2) to TRBJ2-7; the match to TRBD1 covers 9 bases. The ends lost 3 bases at V and 5 bases at J; junction bases unmatched: 5. The CDR3 spans 14 residues. Per germline, CDR1 LGHDT and CDR2 YNNKEL (reference sequence). The CDR3 sequence is CASSQADRGDEQYF. DNA for the CDR3: TGTGCCAGCAGCCAGGCGGACAGGGGCGACGAGCAGTACTTC.

V is TRBV6-6 and J is TRBJ1-4; perhaps TRBD1 as D (5 bases). Germline V gene sequence: CDR1 MNHNY, CDR2 SVGAGI (reference sequence). Trimming took 2 bases from V and 3 from J, leaving 13 bases between them. This CDR3 region has 16 residues. Here the CDR3 DNA reads TGTGCCAGCAGTTACAACCCACAGGCCCCTAATGAAAAACTGTTTTTT. This sequence encodes CASSYNPQAPNEKLFF.